The rows below give T cell receptor beta chains drawn from one sample of a study of blood T cells in healthy people across ages. TCRdb ran MiXCR on the 5' RACE reads and lists one entry per CDR3 protein. The sample gives around 400,000 distinct CDR3 sequences, 52% of which show up once; roughly 51% is in the top ten. The specimen was blood. The receptors were sampled from a man in his 60s in good health. Both conserved end residues are part of each CDR3. A D gene is named only where the DNA matches it firmly. Only some rows state a clone size, as once, few, many or a class for expanded clones.

cdr3_nt,cdr3_aa,j_call,d_call,v_call,clone_size
TGCAGCGTTGAACGAGGACTAGCGGCCGGAGGTGCAGATACGCAGTATTTT,CSVERGLAAGGADTQYF,TRBJ2-3,TRBD2,TRBV29-1,NA
TGTGCCAGCAGCGTAGTCGCCGACGGGGTGCAGTTCTTC,CASSVVADGVQFF,TRBJ2-1,NA,TRBV9,few
TGTGCCAGCAGCTTAACTTCCCAACTAGCGGGAGGGAGCCACGAGCAGTACTTC,CASSLTSQLAGGSHEQYF,TRBJ2-7,TRBD2,TRBV6-5,NA
TGCAGCGTAAAGACAGATAACACTGAAGCTTTCTTT,CSVKTDNTEAFF,TRBJ1-1,NA,TRBV29-1,NA
TGTGCCAGCACCCTATGGGGGACAGGGGTGAGCGAGCAGTACTTC,CASTLWGTGVSEQYF,TRBJ2-7,TRBD1,TRBV7-2,few
TGTGCCAGTGAACTAGCGGGAGGAAACAATGAGCAGTTCTTC,CASELAGGNNEQFF,TRBJ2-1,TRBD2,TRBV28,many
TGTGCCAGCAGCGCGGACAGGACGGCTACGCAGTATTTT,CASSADRTATQYF,TRBJ2-3,TRBD1,TRBV7-3,NA
TGTGCCAACAGTTTATCAGGGAGCTCCTGCGAGCAGTACTTC,CANSLSGSSCEQYF,TRBJ2-7,NA,TRBV28,NA
TGTGCCAGCAGCCCCTATATCAACACTGAAGCTTTCTTT,CASSPYINTEAFF,TRBJ1-1,NA,TRBV27,NA
TGTGCCAGCAGCCCGGGGGCGGGGGGCCAAGAGACCCAGTACTTC,CASSPGAGGQETQYF,TRBJ2-5,TRBD2,TRBV12-3/TRBV12-4,NA
TGTGCCAGCAGCCCTACTGACATCTATGGCTACACCTTC,CASSPTDIYGYTF,TRBJ1-2,NA,TRBV3-1,NA
TGTGCCAGCAGTGTCCTCTTATGGGCGGGGCTTAATCAGCCCCAGCATTTT,CASSVLLWAGLNQPQHF,TRBJ1-5,NA,TRBV6-4,NA
TGTGCCAGCAGTGAGGCGGGAGGCAGCGAGCAGTACTTC,CASSEAGGSEQYF,TRBJ2-7,TRBD2,TRBV25-1,NA
TGTGCCACCAGCAGGGGACAGGGCGGTGAAAAACTGTTTTTT,CATSRGQGGEKLFF,TRBJ1-4,TRBD1,TRBV15,NA
TGTGCCAGCAGTGCCACAGGTTTTAGTGGCTACACCTTC,CASSATGFSGYTF,TRBJ1-2,NA,TRBV25-1,NA
TGTGCCAGCAGCCCCGCCCCTAGGAAGTACAATGAGCAGTTCTTC,CASSPAPRKYNEQFF,TRBJ2-1,NA,TRBV7-2,NA
TGTGCCAGCAGCAAGGGTCCGGGACTCGAAGATACGCAGTATTTT,CASSKGPGLEDTQYF,TRBJ2-3,NA,TRBV7-6,NA
TGTGCCAGCAGCTTAACCGGGGACAGAATGAATTCACCCCTCCACTTT,CASSLTGDRMNSPLHF,TRBJ1-6,TRBD1,TRBV7-2,NA
TGCAGTGCTAGACGCGGGACAGGGGGCCCGTCTGGGCAGTTCTTC,CSARRGTGGPSGQFF,TRBJ2-1,TRBD1,TRBV20-1,NA
TGTGCCAGCAGTCTAAACACAGATACGCAGTATTTT,CASSLNTDTQYF,TRBJ2-3,NA,TRBV12-3/TRBV12-4,many
TGTGCCAGCAGTAACCTACAGCCACCTGAGCAGTACTTC,CASSNLQPPEQYF,TRBJ2-7,NA,TRBV28,NA
TGTGCCAGCAGCGTAGGAGGGATCGATAATTCACCCCTCCACTTT,CASSVGGIDNSPLHF,TRBJ1-6,NA,TRBV9,many
TGCGCCAGCAGCCGCATCCCCCTCGATGAGCAGTTCTTC,CASSRIPLDEQFF,TRBJ2-1,NA,TRBV5-1,NA
TGTGCCAGCAGTTTGACTAGCGGGAGGGATCCCTACAATGAGCAGTTCTTC,CASSLTSGRDPYNEQFF,TRBJ2-1,TRBD2,TRBV6-2/TRBV6-3,NA
TGTGCCAGCAGCTTAGATGCGGGAGTCGGGAATGAGCAGTTCTTC,CASSLDAGVGNEQFF,TRBJ2-1,TRBD2,TRBV7-9,NA
TGTGCCAGCAGTCCACACCGCTCTGGGGCCAACGTCCTGACTTTC,CASSPHRSGANVLTF,TRBJ2-6,NA,TRBV28,many
TGTGCCAGCAGAGTGGACGGGGCTACGAACACTGAAGCTTTCTTT,CASRVDGATNTEAFF,TRBJ1-1,NA,TRBV6-6,NA
TGTGCCAGCAGTTTTGGCTCCGGTTCTTACGAGCAGTACTTC,CASSFGSGSYEQYF,TRBJ2-7,NA,TRBV12-3/TRBV12-4,NA
TGTGCCAGCAGCTTAACTCTCGCAGATACGCAGTATTTT,CASSLTLADTQYF,TRBJ2-3,NA,TRBV7-3,NA
TGCAGTGTTAGCGGGGGGGAGTCCTACGAGCAGTACTTC,CSVSGGESYEQYF,TRBJ2-7,TRBD2,TRBV20-1,NA
TGTGCCAGCAGCCAAGACGGTAGGGTCGCTGAAGCTTTCTTT,CASSQDGRVAEAFF,TRBJ1-1,NA,TRBV3-1,NA
TGTGCCAGCACCATTGGGGGAGACGTAGATACGCAGTATTTT,CASTIGGDVDTQYF,TRBJ2-3,NA,TRBV7-9,few
TGTGCCAGCAGCTTGGGGGGGAGGACCGACGAGCAGTACTTC,CASSLGGRTDEQYF,TRBJ2-7,TRBD2,TRBV7-9,NA
TGCGCCAGCAGCCTAGGGAGGGGTGAAAAAAATGAGCAGTACTTC,CASSLGRGEKNEQYF,TRBJ2-7,TRBD2,TRBV4-3,once
TGTGCCAGCAGGCGCACAGAGACCCAGTACTTC,CASRRTETQYF,TRBJ2-5,NA,TRBV3-1,few
TGCAGTGCCCGCCCCCGGCACAGGGGCTCTAATGAAAAACTGTTTTTT,CSARPRHRGSNEKLFF,TRBJ1-4,TRBD1,TRBV20-1,NA
TGTGCCAGCAGCTTTCACCGGGACAAATCCTACGAGCAGTACTTC,CASSFHRDKSYEQYF,TRBJ2-7,NA,TRBV7-9,few
TGTGCCAGCAGCCCCGGGACTAGCGGGGGAGTACAGTACTTC,CASSPGTSGGVQYF,TRBJ2-7,TRBD2,TRBV12-3/TRBV12-4,few
TGTGCCAGCAGCCCCCTCTGGAGGACTAGCGGGATAAATGAGCAGTACTTC,CASSPLWRTSGINEQYF,TRBJ2-7,TRBD2,TRBV7-2,few
TGTGCCAGCAAGGGACAGTTCGATACGCAGTATTTT,CASKGQFDTQYF,TRBJ2-3,TRBD1,TRBV28,NA
TGCAGTGCCACTGGGGGGGGAAACGAGCAGTACTTC,CSATGGGNEQYF,TRBJ2-7,TRBD2,TRBV20-1,many
TGTGCCAGCAGGAACATGGGGAACACTGAAGCTTTCTTT,CASRNMGNTEAFF,TRBJ1-1,NA,TRBV2,NA
TGTGCCAGCAGCCGCGTCGGGGTTGGCGAGCAGTACTTC,CASSRVGVGEQYF,TRBJ2-7,NA,TRBV5-5,NA
TGCGCCAGCAGCGGGGCCCGCGGACCCTCCTACAATGAGCAGTTCTTC,CASSGARGPSYNEQFF,TRBJ2-1,NA,TRBV5-1,NA